Included here is one TCR beta chain sequence, with context. Its antigen is currently unknown. The data were obtained in a study of cytomegalovirus exposure and HLA in healthy donors. PCR amplification relied on 60 Vbeta primers (plus 13 Jbeta primers). Only in-frame clones appear in the TCRdb table, and some are missing; sequencing was by immunoSEQ multiplex PCR. The sample carries under 150,000 clones, around 80% recorded once. Germline V gives CDR1 SGHDT, CDR2 YYEEEE. J was trimmed by 0 bases and V by 4 bases; bases with no gene match: 11. CDR3 length: 17 residues. Study conclusions and caveats: A few V segments could not be told apart, such as TRBV6-2 and TRBV6-3, and were left out.

Input material: PBMCs. This sequence joins TRBV5-6 and TRBJ2-3; 7 positions match TRBD2. The sequence derives from a woman aged 40 to 49 in good health and CMV-seronegative. CDR3 loop: CASSPLGWEGSTDTQYF. CDR3 bases: TGTGCCAGCAGCCCCCTAGGGTGGGAGGGAAGCACAGATACGCAGTATTTT.